This TCR beta chain was captured in a study of blood T cell repertoires in COVID-19. Study background: The study drew acute and convalescent COVID-19 samples from the United States, Italy and Spain. The cDNA or gDNA used as material had been derived from T cells, B-cell-depleted T cells, or PBMCs.

A word on this clone: One end of the junction does not line up with germline, which may come from a read error.

Germline loops: CDR1 LNHNV, CDR2 YYDKDF (reference sequence). The length of the CDR3 is 13 residues. How the authors handled the data: How many nucleated cells were present was estimated from reference gene primer amplification. The protocol was immunoSEQ multiplex PCR, while the TCRdb copy is restricted to in-frame clones and leaves out a portion. V, J and clone size derive from that table, while D and trimming were established from the DNA sequence. The sample carries about 190,000 clones, 70% to 80% recorded once. This chain connects TRBV15 to TRBJ2-4; 9 bases agree with TRBD1. The receptor's source is a middle-aged man who had recovered from COVID-19. The sequenced material came from peripheral blood. This chain's CDR3 is CATSKDPQGAGNF. The CDR3 region has the DNA TGTGCCACCAGCAAAGACCCACAGGGGGCCGGGAACTTC.